These 14 T cell receptor beta chains originate from one sample sequenced in a study of blood T cell repertoires in COVID-19 (dated by TCRdb to 2018 to 2020). To prepare the library, the immunoSEQ multiplex PCR assay was applied. Drawn from immuneACCESS, this table holds only the in-frame rearrangements with V and J called that TCRdb kept. Clones are partly lost; checked studies trace under half to an unresolved V gene and leave the rest unexplained. The sample table records more than 95,000 clones; around 80% of these occur just once. About 16% of the sample belongs to the ten largest clones. Material for sequencing was peripheral blood. The source of these receptors is a woman at least 80 years old with acute or convalescent COVID-19.

The V and J genes are TRBV7-9 and TRBJ1-4, with 8 bases aligning to TRBD1. The trim removed 8 bases at V and 8 bases at J, leaving 13 bases unmatched. The CDR3 has 15 amino acids. Germline CDR1 and CDR2: SEHNR and FQNEAQ (reference sequence). CDR3 in amino acids: CASGWSGQGGEKLFF. CDR3 nucleotides: TGTGCCAGCGGCTGGTCCGGACAGGGAGGCGAAAAACTGTTTTTT.

The table lists this clone with a few counts. CDR3 region: CASSYVLAEYNEQFF. The CDR3 DNA is TGTGCCAGCAGTTATGTGCTAGCGGAATACAATGAGCAGTTCTTC. This chain uses TRBV6-6 with TRBJ2-1, with 7 bases identical to TRBD2. Germline V CDR1 and CDR2: MNHNY, SVGAGI (reference sequence). Losses at the gene ends were 3 bases for V and 4 bases for J; bases not matched to a gene: 6. CDR3 length: 15 amino acids.

The rearrangement joins TRBV7-9 to TRBJ2-7; tentatively, D is TRBD1 (5 bases). Between the trimmed V and J ends, which lost 7 bases and 3 bases, there was a span of 13 bases. Germline V gives CDR1 SEHNR, CDR2 FQNEAQ (reference sequence). This CDR3 has 13 amino acids. CDR3 sequence (DNA): TGTGCCAGCACCGAAAAAACAGGCTACGAGCAGTACTTC. It yields the protein CASTEKTGYEQYF.

This sequence joins TRBV4-1 and TRBJ2-1; TRBD2 aligns across 9 bases. The J segment lost 1 base and the V segment lost 7 bases, leaving 2 bases of the junction unmatched. There are 14 residues in the CDR3. CDR1 and CDR2 (germline): MGHRA, YSYEKL. CDR3 in DNA: TGCGCCAGCACAACTAGCGGGTCCTACAATGAGCAGTTCTTC. It specifies CASTTSGSYNEQFF.

The gene calls are TRBV2 and TRBJ2-5; maybe TRBD2 (6 bases). V shed 6 bases and J shed 5 bases, with 16 bases lying between them. The CDR3 runs 14 residues. Germline CDR1 reads SNHLY; CDR2 reads FYNNEI. The CDR3 is CASSGTRSGETQYF. Written as DNA, the CDR3 is TGTGCCAGCAGCGGGACTCGGTCGGGTGAGACCCAGTACTTC.

The V call is TRBV24-1, the J call TRBJ2-2, with D hard to call. This CDR3 spans 13 amino acids. The V end lost 8 bases, the J end lost 1 base, and 7 bases lay between the germline ends. Germline V gene sequence: CDR1 KGHDR, CDR2 SFDVKD. CDR3: CATMGQNTGELFF. The CDR3 DNA reads as TGTGCCACCATGGGCCAGAACACCGGGGAGCTGTTTTTT.

A few counts support this clone. The rearrangement links TRBV19 to TRBJ1-1; 9 bases align to TRBD1. Germline CDR1 and CDR2: LNHDA and SQIVND (reference sequence). With V trimmed by 5 bases and J by 4 bases, 2 bases remained unmatched. This CDR3 region has 13 residues. The CDR3 is CASSVQGATEAFF. CDR3 DNA sequence: TGTGCCAGTAGTGTACAGGGGGCCACTGAAGCTTTCTTT.

This rearrangement joins TRBV13 to TRBJ1-6; TRBD1 might be the D (6 bases). The CDR3 is made up of 17 amino acids. V lost 3 bases, J lost 8 bases, and 20 bases lay in between. CDR1 PRHDT and CDR2 FYEKMQ come from the germline V gene (reference sequence). This chain's CDR3 is CASSFNRWDTEDSPLHF. In DNA form, the CDR3 reads TGTGCCAGCAGCTTTAACCGATGGGACACTGAGGATTCACCCCTCCACTTT.

This clone was seen a single time. The chain couples TRBV24-1 to TRBJ2-2, with 8 bases fitting TRBD1. After removal of 10 bases from V and 6 bases from J, the junction contained 3 bases not matched to a gene. In germline, CDR1 is KGHDR, CDR2 SFDVKD. This CDR3 comprises 12 residues. The CDR3 loop is CATNRGSGELFF. Written as DNA, the CDR3 is TGTGCCACGAACAGGGGGTCCGGGGAGCTGTTTTTT.

The chain is built from TRBV9 and TRBJ2-1, with D possibly TRBD2 on 6 matching bases. V was clipped by 0 bases and J by 0 bases, with 22 bases between them. CDR3 length equals 20 residues. The germline V gene encodes CDR1 SGDLS and CDR2 YYNGEE. The CDR3 loop is CASSVATGTYGTSSYNEQFF. As DNA, the CDR3 is TGTGCCAGCAGCGTAGCTACCGGGACTTATGGTACCAGCTCCTACAATGAGCAGTTCTTC. The whole variable domain, filled in from reference TRBV9 and TRBJ2-1, reads DSGVTQTPKHLITATGQRVTLRCSPRSGDLSVYWYQQSLDQGLQFLIQYYNGEERAKGNILERFSAQQFPDLHSELNLSSLELGDSALYFCASSVATGTYGTSSYNEQFFGPGTRLTVL.

The chain couples TRBV5-4 to TRBJ2-1; TRBD2 agrees at 10 bases. The CDR3 loop spans 17 amino acids. Per the germline V gene, CDR1 is SGHNT and CDR2 is YYREEE (reference sequence). Trimming took 2 bases from V and 4 from J; bases not matched to a gene: 9. CDR3 in amino acids: CASSFLGLAYSYNEQFF. The CDR3 coding sequence is TGTGCCAGCAGCTTTTTGGGACTAGCGTATTCGTACAATGAGCAGTTCTTC.

This rearrangement joins TRBV5-1 to TRBJ2-2; D perhaps matches TRBD1 (6 bases). The CDR3 has 16 residues. Germline V gives CDR1 SGHRS, CDR2 YFSETQ. The V and J ends lost 5 bases and 0 bases respectively, with 14 bases between them. CDR3 loop: CASRLDGTTNTGELFF. CDR3 nucleotides: TGCGCCAGCAGGCTGGACGGGACAACGAACACCGGGGAGCTGTTTTTT.

The chain joins TRBV14 to TRBJ2-2; D might be TRBD2 (7 bases). Trimming left V 2 bases short and J 7 bases short, with 14 bases between. Germline V CDR1 and CDR2: SGHDN, FVKESK. This CDR3 region has 15 residues. The DNA of the CDR3 is TGTGCCAGCAGCCAAAGGGGGGACTATGGCGGGGAGCTGTTTTTT. This encodes CASSQRGDYGGELFF.

The gene calls are TRBV5-8 and TRBJ2-6; D is possibly TRBD2 (5 bases). CDR3 length: 16 amino acids. Germline-derived CDR1 and CDR2 are SGHTS and YDEGEE. Trimming removed 0 bases from V and 6 bases from J, with 13 bases in between. The CDR3 loop is CASSLETGVVANVLTF. CDR3 nucleotides: TGTGCCAGCAGCTTGGAGACCGGGGTGGTGGCCAACGTCCTGACTTTC.